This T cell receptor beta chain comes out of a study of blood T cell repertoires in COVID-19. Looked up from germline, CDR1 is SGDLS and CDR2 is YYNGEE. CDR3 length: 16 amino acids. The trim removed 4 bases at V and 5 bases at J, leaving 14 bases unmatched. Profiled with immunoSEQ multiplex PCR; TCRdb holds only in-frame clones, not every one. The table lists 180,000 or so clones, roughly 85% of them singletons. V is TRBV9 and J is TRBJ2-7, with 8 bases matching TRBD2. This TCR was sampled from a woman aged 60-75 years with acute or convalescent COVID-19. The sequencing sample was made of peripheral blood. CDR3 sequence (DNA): TGTGCCAGCAGCCCAGAGGGCGGGAGGCTCGGGGACGAGCAGTACTTC. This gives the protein CASSPEGGRLGDEQYF.